The present T cell receptor (beta chain) was sequenced within a study of blood T cells in healthy people across ages. CDR3 length: 15 residues. V lost 6 bases, J lost 6 bases, and 13 bases stayed unmatched. Germline values: CDR1 DFQATT, CDR2 SNEGSKA (reference sequence). In this sample, this clonotype turned up many times. Its antigen is not known. Study conclusions and caveats: PBMC samples, being unsorted, prevented any conclusive comparison of naive and antigen-experienced cells. A roughly linear fall in TCR beta diversity per million T cells was seen with increasing age.

The use of a sample-barcoded 5' primer and a J-beta primer mix characterized a second PCR of about 7 to 12 cycles. Every molecule of cDNA carried a tag from a template-switch adaptor with 12 random nucleotides. Each CDR3 protein gets one entry after TCRdb re-called the 5' RACE reads with MiXCR. This table has approximately 810,000 distinct CDR3 sequences, under 35% appearing once. Isolated per sample were at least 6 million PBMCs. This receptor was identified in a woman aged 80 or older in good health. The sequencing input was blood. The rearrangement joins TRBV20-1 to TRBJ1-2; 10 nucleotides line up with TRBD1. CDR3 sequence (DNA): TGCAGTGCGGGTCCGGGACAGGGGATCGGCCATGGCTACACCTTC. Translated: CSAGPGQGIGHGYTF.